One and the same sample provided the 5 T cell receptor beta chains below, sequenced in a study of T-cell reconstitution after alpha-beta-depleted transplantation in children. Unique molecular identifiers were built into the TCRbeta library. A single record per CDR3 protein comes from TCRdb applying MiXCR to the PCR reads. The sample lists about 200,000 distinct CDR3 sequences, about 6.6% occurring once. Sequencing was performed on PBMCs, taken before TCRalphabeta/CD19-depleted stem cell transplant. The receptors were gathered from a boy between 2 and 10 years old with acute lymphoblastic leukemia, due to receive a stem cell transplant.

This clonotype was found a few times. V usage is TRBV28 and J usage is TRBJ2-7; D gene uncertain. V dropped 6 bases and J dropped 0 bases, with 12 bases sitting between them. Germline CDR1 is MDHEN and CDR2 is SYDVKM. This CDR3 has 14 amino acids. CDR3 DNA: TGTGCCAGCAGGGGTCACGGTCGCTCCTACGAGCAGTACTTC. Translated, it gives CASRGHGRSYEQYF.

To note about this clonotype: One base away lies a much larger clone, so this may be a sequencing read error. V gene TRBV3-1 combines with J gene TRBJ1-1; D gene uncertain. CDR3 length: 15 amino acids. CDR1 is LGHDT, CDR2 YNNKEL, per germline (reference sequence). The CDR3 reads CASCQVLEPNTEAFF. The CDR3 DNA follows: TGTGCCAGCTGCCAAGTTTTAGAGCCTAACACTGAAGCTTTCTTT.

This clonotype was recorded a few times. This chain connects TRBV3-1 to TRBJ2-7; TRBD2 is a possible D gene (5 bases). Trimming shortened V by 3 bases and J by 3 bases, and 12 bases separated the two germline ends. Germline V gene sequence: CDR1 LGHDT, CDR2 YNNKEL (reference sequence). The CDR3 is 14 residues long. CDR3 protein: CASSQDPSRYEQYF. The CDR3 region has the DNA TGTGCCAGCAGCCAGGACCCTAGCCGCTACGAGCAGTACTTC.

This clonotype has at least ten counts. The chain links TRBV20-1 to TRBJ2-7; 7 bases are shared with TRBD1. Germline V gives CDR1 DFQATT, CDR2 SNEGSKA (reference sequence). CDR3 length equals 13 residues. The V segment lost 5 bases and the J segment 1 base; nucleotides outside the gene matches: 5. CDR3 in DNA: TGCAGTGCTCTGACAGGGTCATCCTACGAGCAGTACTTC. This encodes CSALTGSSYEQYF.

Ten or more counts support this clonotype. The V and J genes are TRBV25-1 and TRBJ1-3; 8 nucleotides agree with TRBD1. After removal of 4 bases from V and 4 bases from J, the junction contained 9 bases not matched to a gene. The CDR3 has 16 residues. The germline gives CDR1 MGHDK, CDR2 SYGVNS. The CDR3 DNA reads as TGTGCCAGCAGTGCGCCCAGGGGGCGCGTGGGAAACACCATATATTTT. This encodes CASSAPRGRVGNTIYF.